This TCR beta chain was profiled in a study of blood T cell repertoires in COVID-19. Produced via immunoSEQ multiplex PCR; TCRdb's table is partial and in-frame only. The sample has around 300,000 clones, approximately 92% seen once. CDR3 length: 14 residues. CDR1 and CDR2 from the germline V gene are MDHEN and SYDVKM. Trimming removed 3 bases from V and 4 bases from J, with 12 bases in between. The receptor's source is a woman aged 18-29 years who had recovered from COVID-19. The V call is TRBV28, the J call TRBJ1-2; tentatively, D is TRBD1 (6 bases). Sample: PBMCs or T cells enriched from blood (not recorded which). The CDR3 coding sequence is TGTGCCAGCAGTTTCGGGGACAAACCCTATGGCTACACCTTC. It encodes CASSFGDKPYGYTF.